This T cell receptor (beta chain) was recovered during a study of T cell repertoires in cytomegalovirus infection. Background on the study: Both a matching HLA type and CMV infection were indicated by public TCR beta signatures. Study-wide results and limits: Ex vivo, HLA-C-restricted CMV-specific TCR beta clonotypes prevailed over the rest of the response. Of the TCR beta families, the public ones yielded a cumulative frequency that identified carriers of CMV plus the relevant HLA.

One entry per CDR3 protein results from TCRdb running MiXCR on the reads. The sample shows over 200,000 distinct CDR3 sequences, around 13% of them seen only once. This clonotype was detected many times. Its antigen is as yet unknown. V lost 2 bases and J lost 2; bases outside the gene matches: 8. The germline V gene encodes CDR1 MNHNS and CDR2 SASEGT. This CDR3 is built from 17 residues. This rearrangement joins TRBV6-1 to TRBJ1-5; 8 bases are shared with TRBD1. This TCR came from a human donor in good health (CMV status not recorded). Some clones in this sample may be carry-over from other donors' samples. The sample taken for sequencing was PBMCs. The DNA for the CDR3 is TGTGCCAGCAGTGAATTGGGGACAGGCCAGGGCAATCAGCCCCAGCATTTT. Protein sequence: CASSELGTGQGNQPQHF.